Detailed here is one T cell receptor beta chain. The data belong to a study of shared clonotypes between healthy human individuals. As defined, naive CD8 cells were CD45RO-negative and positively selected for CCR7, with terminally differentiated effector memory CD45RA+ cells excluded. Sorted-subset replicate PCR reactions contained 200 to 250 ng DNA, corresponding to approximately 30,000 T cell genomes. Assay: immunoSEQ multiplex PCR; the TCRdb copy retains only in-frame clones and omits some. This table holds about 680,000 clones, around 90% found once. The V and J ends lost 6 bases and 2 bases respectively, with 17 bases between them. The CDR3 has 15 amino acids. Germline CDR1 and CDR2: MNHNY and SVGAGI (reference sequence).

The receptor comes from a man aged 25 to 40 in good health. The sample was naive CD8+ T cells sorted from blood. This chain links TRBV6-6 with TRBJ2-7, with D unclear. The chain's CDR3 is CASSPSWEGTYEQYF. CDR3 DNA: TGTGCCAGCAGCCCGTCCTGGGAAGGGACCTACGAGCAGTACTTC.